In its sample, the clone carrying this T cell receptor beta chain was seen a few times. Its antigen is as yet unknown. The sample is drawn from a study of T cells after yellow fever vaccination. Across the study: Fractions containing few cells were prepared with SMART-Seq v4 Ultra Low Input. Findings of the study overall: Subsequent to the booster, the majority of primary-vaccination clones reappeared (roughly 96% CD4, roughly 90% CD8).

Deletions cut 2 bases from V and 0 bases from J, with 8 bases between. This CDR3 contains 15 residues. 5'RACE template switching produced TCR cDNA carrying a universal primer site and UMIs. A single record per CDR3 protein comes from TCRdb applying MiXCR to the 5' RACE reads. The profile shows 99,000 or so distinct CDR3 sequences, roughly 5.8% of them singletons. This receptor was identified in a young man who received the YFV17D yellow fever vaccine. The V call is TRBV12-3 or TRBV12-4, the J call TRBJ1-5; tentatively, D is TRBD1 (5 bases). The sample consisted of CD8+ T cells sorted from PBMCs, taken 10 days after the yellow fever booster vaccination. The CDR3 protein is CASSLQGDSNQPQHF. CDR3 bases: TGTGCCAGCAGTTTACAGGGAGATAGCAATCAGCCCCAGCATTTT.